This passage covers 18 T cell receptor beta chains from one sample sequenced in a study of shared clonotypes between healthy human individuals. The assay was immunoSEQ multiplex PCR, and TCRdb's table has in-frame clones only and misses some. In the table there are about 580,000 clones, roughly 98% of which are singletons. Positively selected for CCR7, the CD45RO-negative cells used as naive CD8 cells excluded terminally differentiated effector memory CD45RA+ cells. Sequences were obtained from naive CD8+ T cells sorted from blood. The receptors stem from a man in his thirties or forties in good health.

V and J are TRBV7-9 and TRBJ1-1; D unresolved. Per germline, CDR1 SEHNR and CDR2 FQNEAQ (reference sequence). The CDR3 loop spans 15 amino acids. Deletions cut 1 base from V and 0 bases from J, with 9 bases between. As DNA, the CDR3 is TGTGCCAGCAGCTTAGGAGCAGTCATGAACACTGAAGCTTTCTTT. Translating gives CASSLGAVMNTEAFF.

The V gene is TRBV19, the J gene TRBJ2-5; 8 nucleotides align to TRBD1. The CDR3 runs 14 residues. V gave up 6 bases and J gave up 4 bases; unmatched junction bases: 7. The germline V gene encodes CDR1 LNHDA and CDR2 SQIVND (reference sequence). The CDR3 sequence: CASSDRGLGETQYF. CDR3 in DNA: TGTGCCAGTAGCGACAGGGGCCTTGGAGAGACCCAGTACTTC.

The rearrangement links TRBV30 to TRBJ1-2, with unresolved D. Germline CDR1 and CDR2: GTSNPN and SVGIG (reference sequence). The CDR3 totals 13 residues. The V and J ends lost 0 bases and 6 bases respectively, with 11 bases between them. CDR3 region: CAWSVVGFDGYTF. CDR3 bases: TGTGCCTGGAGTGTAGTAGGGTTTGATGGCTACACCTTC.

J is TRBJ2-5 and V is TRBV9; maybe TRBD2 (6 bases). Germline V CDR1 and CDR2: SGDLS, YYNGEE. This CDR3 has 14 residues. Deletions cut 0 bases from V and 5 bases from J, with 11 bases between. The DNA for the CDR3 is TGTGCCAGCAGCGTAGTTGGGGGGACGGAGACCCAGTACTTC. Amino acid sequence: CASSVVGGTETQYF.

The chain carries TRBV27 and TRBJ2-7; 7 bases map to TRBD2. Germline V CDR1 and CDR2: MNHEY, SMNVEV (reference sequence). The CDR3 has 16 residues. V dropped 1 base and J dropped 5; count of bases not matched to a gene: 11. The CDR3 loop is CASSLFPMAGDHEQYF. Written as DNA, the CDR3 is TGTGCCAGCAGTTTATTTCCGATGGCGGGAGACCACGAGCAGTACTTC.

This clone appeared once. The CDR3 nucleotides read TGTGCCAGCTCACCGGAGGACAGGGTTGATTGGAACACTGAAGCTTTCTTT. This codes for CASSPEDRVDWNTEAFF. The rearrangement links TRBV18 to TRBJ1-1; TRBD1 aligns across 8 bases. The J segment lost 1 base and the V segment lost 3 bases, leaving 10 bases of the junction unmatched. CDR3 length: 17 amino acids. The V gene's germline CDR1 is KGHSH and CDR2 LQKENI.

This chain uses TRBV11-2 with TRBJ2-3; 11 bases match TRBD2. V was pared by 6 bases and J by 6 bases, with 8 bases of the junction left unmatched. CDR3 size: 15 residues. In germline, CDR1 is SGHAT, CDR2 FQNNGV. The chain's CDR3 is CASSLLAGGRDTQYF. The CDR3 coding sequence is TGTGCCAGCAGTTTATTAGCGGGAGGGCGTGATACGCAGTATTTT.

CDR3 protein: CASSPPMVRANYEQYF. The DNA for the CDR3 is TGTGCCAGCTCACCACCGATGGTACGGGCAAACTACGAGCAGTACTTC. V usage is TRBV18 and J usage is TRBJ2-7, with D uncertain. Germline-derived CDR1 and CDR2 are KGHSH and LQKENI. V dropped 0 bases and J dropped 3 bases, with 15 bases sitting between them. The CDR3 totals 16 residues.

This clone appeared a single time. The V and J genes are TRBV14 and TRBJ1-2; no clear D. Deletions cut 1 base from V and 8 bases from J, with 11 bases between. This CDR3 has 13 amino acids. Germline-derived CDR1 and CDR2 are SGHDN and FVKESK. CDR3 bases: TGTGCCAGCAGCCAAGTCCGGAAAGGAGGCTACACCTTC. Translated: CASSQVRKGGYTF. Full variable domain (outside the CDR3, taken from reference TRBV14 and TRBJ1-2): EAGVTQFPSHSVIEKGQTVTLRCDPISGHDNLYWYRRVMGKEIKFLLHFVKESKQDESGMPNNRFLAERTGGTYSTLKVQPAELEDSGVYFCASSQVRKGGYTFGSGTRLTVV.

The chain combines TRBV7-9 with TRBJ2-1, with a possible D match to TRBD2 (6 bases). Between the trimmed V and J ends, which lost 5 bases and 7 bases, there was a span of 24 bases. Germline CDR1 and CDR2: SEHNR and FQNEAQ (reference sequence). This CDR3 is built from 17 residues. The CDR3 here is CASSTLDGSQKKNEQFF. For the CDR3, the DNA is TGTGCCAGCAGCACTCTAGACGGGAGCCAGAAGAAGAATGAGCAGTTCTTC.

The chain combines TRBV29-1 with TRBJ2-3, with D perhaps TRBD1 (5 bases). The germline V gene has CDR1 SQVTM and CDR2 ANQGSEA. The CDR3 loop spans 14 amino acids. Trimming left V 7 bases short and J 3 bases short, with 17 bases between. The CDR3 protein is CSALPQGRTDTQYF. CDR3 in DNA: TGCAGCGCTTTGCCCCAGGGCCGGACAGATACGCAGTATTTT.

The rearrangement links TRBV9 to TRBJ2-3; TRBD2 matches 9 bases. The trim removed 4 bases at V and 2 bases at J, leaving 8 bases unmatched. The CDR3 runs 16 residues. Germline loops: CDR1 SGDLS, CDR2 YYNGEE. The chain's CDR3 is CASSLRSGGATDTQYF. CDR3 sequence (DNA): TGTGCCAGCAGCTTACGTAGCGGGGGAGCCACAGATACGCAGTATTTT.

The CDR3 region has the DNA TGTGCCAGCAGTGGGGACAGGACTAGTCCCGGGGAGCTGTTTTTT. Translating gives CASSGDRTSPGELFF. V usage is TRBV2 and J usage is TRBJ2-2, with a weak D call TRBD1 (8 bases). Germline CDR1 reads SNHLY; CDR2 reads FYNNEI. Between the trimmed V and J ends, which lost 4 bases and 6 bases, there was a span of 15 bases. The CDR3 is made up of 15 amino acids.

The chain links TRBV11-2 to TRBJ2-7, with TRBD2 matching 7 bases. Trimming took 3 bases from V and 0 from J; bases not matched to a gene: 5. The germline gives CDR1 SGHAT, CDR2 FQNNGV. This CDR3 contains 15 residues. The CDR3 DNA reads as TGTGCCAGCAGCTTCTTTCGGGAGGACTCCTACGAGCAGTACTTC. Residues: CASSFFREDSYEQYF.

For the CDR3, the DNA is TGTGCCAGCAGCCAAGATGGCGGGAGTGTCAACGAGCAGTACTTC. It specifies CASSQDGGSVNEQYF. The rearrangement links TRBV14 to TRBJ2-7; 7 bases line up with TRBD2. Unmatched junction bases numbered 7, after V lost 0 bases and J lost 5 bases. CDR1 is SGHDN, CDR2 FVKESK, per germline. The CDR3 is 15 amino acids. Complete variable domain (other parts from reference TRBV14 and TRBJ2-7): EAGVTQFPSHSVIEKGQTVTLRCDPISGHDNLYWYRRVMGKEIKFLLHFVKESKQDESGMPNNRFLAERTGGTYSTLKVQPAELEDSGVYFCASSQDGGSVNEQYFGPGTRLTVT.

The V call is TRBV19, the J call TRBJ1-4; TRBD1 might be the D (5 bases). Germline CDR1 and CDR2: LNHDA and SQIVND (reference sequence). V lost 7 bases and J 3 bases, leaving 15 bases between the germline ends. The CDR3 has 15 residues. The CDR3 sequence: CASTTPTDPNEKLFF. In DNA form, the CDR3 reads TGTGCCAGTACCACACCGACAGACCCTAATGAAAAACTGTTTTTT.

V is TRBV16 and J is TRBJ1-2; D is unclear. The V gene's germline CDR1 is KGHSY and CDR2 FQNENV. Between the trimmed V and J ends, which lost 4 bases and 7 bases, there was a span of 7 bases. CDR3 size: 11 residues. Here the CDR3 reads CASSPMFGYTF. CDR3 in DNA: TGTGCCAGCAGCCCCATGTTTGGCTACACCTTC.

The chain joins TRBV19 to TRBJ2-7; 13 nucleotides align to TRBD2. This CDR3 comprises 14 residues. CDR1 and CDR2 from the germline V gene are LNHDA and SQIVND (reference sequence). Trimming at V came to 6 bases and at J to 6 bases, leaving 5 bases not matched to a gene. The CDR3 coding sequence is TGTGCCAGTAGCGGACTAGCGGGAGCGCGCGAGCAGTACTTC. Its translation: CASSGLAGAREQYF.